The present T cell receptor beta chain was sequenced within a study of tumor and adjacent non-tumor tissue in lung cancer. For the study at large: Patients were aged about 31 to 85, approximately 11 men and 4 to 6 women, stage I to III. On average, productive TCRbeta reads reached roughly 4.2 million per sample.

This sample's RNA came from whole unsorted tissue. A modified ARM-PCR protocol with three rounds of nested PCR amplified TCRbeta. In TCRdb, the multiplex PCR reads were re-called with MiXCR into one record per CDR3 protein. The table lists 100,000 to 120,000 distinct CDR3 sequences, nearly 85% of them singletons. Study-level results: Top 100 clones took a larger repertoire share in normal lung.

The CDR3 length is 15 residues. Trimming shortened V by 4 bases and J by 4 bases, and 16 bases separated the two germline ends. Looked up from germline, CDR1 is SGHRS and CDR2 is YFSETQ. In regard to this clonotype: What it binds is unknown.

The chain employs TRBV5-1 and TRBJ2-3, with TRBD2 as a possible D gene (6 bases). The TCR originated in a man in his 70s with non-small cell lung cancer. The material sequenced was lung tumor tissue. The CDR3 DNA is TGCGCCAGCAGCGGAAACGGAGGGTGGGCAGATACGCAGTATTTT. Translation: CASSGNGGWADTQYF.